The 21 T cell receptor beta chains below were found in one sample sequenced in a study of blood T cell repertoires in COVID-19. The method was immunoSEQ multiplex PCR; TCRdb's version includes in-frame clones alone and lacks a portion of them. The sample has roughly 290,000 clones, nearly 90% seen once; the top ten hold about 1.7%. Sequencing used PBMCs or T cells enriched from blood (not recorded which). These receptors came from a woman aged 18 to 35 with acute COVID-19.

J is TRBJ2-2 and V is TRBV4-2, with 10 positions matching TRBD2. This CDR3 has 16 residues. V shed 3 bases and J 6 bases; nucleotides not matched to a gene: 7. CDR1 is LGHNA and CDR2 is YNFKEQ in the germline V gene. CDR3 sequence reads: CASSHVGTSEPGELFF. As DNA, the CDR3 is TGTGCCAGCAGCCATGTGGGGACTAGCGAACCCGGGGAGCTGTTTTTT.

The rearrangement uses TRBV4-3 and TRBJ2-1, with TRBD1 as a possible D gene (6 bases). This CDR3 has 14 residues. Trimming removed 7 bases at V and 9 bases at J, with 19 bases between. Germline V CDR1 and CDR2: LGHNA, YSLEER. CDR3 DNA sequence: TGCGCCAGCAAGGGGACCGCCCTAGGGGGTGAGCAGTTCTTC. Translation gives CASKGTALGGEQFF.

The chain recombines TRBV11-2 with TRBJ1-1, with D perhaps TRBD1 (6 bases). V was pared by 5 bases and J by 11 bases, with 18 bases between. Germline CDR1 reads SGHAT; CDR2 reads FQNNGV. The CDR3 has 13 residues. The CDR3 here is CASSEDWGRRAFF. CDR3 bases: TGTGCCAGCAGCGAGGACTGGGGGCGGAGGGCTTTCTTT.

In regard to this clone: Distinct nucleotide sequences in the sample also encode this CDR3. The chain uses TRBV27 and TRBJ2-7, with unresolved D. V was trimmed by 4 bases and J by 4 bases, leaving 5 bases between them. The CDR3 has 11 residues. The V gene's germline CDR1 is MNHEY and CDR2 SMNVEV (reference sequence). CDR3 DNA sequence: TGTGCCAGCAGTTCCGCGTACGAGCAGTACTTC. As protein: CASSSAYEQYF.

The V and J genes are TRBV9 and TRBJ2-1; 7 bases fit TRBD1. The CDR3 is 16 residues long. J lost 7 bases, V lost 4 bases, and 14 bases had no gene match. Germline V gene data show CDR1 as SGDLS and CDR2 as YYNGEE. CDR3 DNA: TGTGCCAGCAGCATATGGGAGACAGGGAGAGGAAATGAGCAGTTCTTC. It yields the protein CASSIWETGRGNEQFF.

This clone appeared once. The DNA for the CDR3 is TGTGCCAGCAGCTCTCCGGGACAGGGAGTCTATGGCTACACCTTC. Translation: CASSSPGQGVYGYTF. The V gene is TRBV6-2 or TRBV6-3, the J gene TRBJ1-2, with TRBD1 matching 9 bases. The CDR3 runs 15 residues. V was clipped by 6 bases and J by 4 bases; unmatched bases: 9. Germline V gene sequence: CDR1 MNHEY, CDR2 SVGEGT.

V is TRBV28 and J is TRBJ2-2, with TRBD1 matching 9 bases. From germline, CDR1 is MDHEN and CDR2 SYDVKM. After removal of 4 bases from V and 7 bases from J, the junction contained 25 bases not matched to a gene. The CDR3 sequence is 21 residues long. The CDR3 spells CASSWNRRDRARAGAFGELFF. The CDR3 region has the DNA TGTGCCAGCAGTTGGAACCGCCGGGACAGGGCAAGGGCGGGAGCCTTCGGGGAGCTGTTTTTT. Full variable domain (missing parts from reference TRBV28 and TRBJ2-2): DVKVTQSSRYLVKRTGEKVFLECVQDMDHENMFWYRQDPGLGLRLIYFSYDVKMKEKGDIPEGYSVSREKKERFSLILESASTNQTSMYLCASSWNRRDRARAGAFGELFFGEGSRLTVL.

This CDR3 is CATSRISTGVNTEAFF. CDR3 nucleotide sequence: TGTGCCACCAGCAGGATCTCGACAGGGGTGAACACTGAAGCTTTCTTT. The chain has TRBV15 and TRBJ1-1, with TRBD1 matching 8 bases. Germline V gene lookup returns CDR1 LNHNV and CDR2 YYDKDF (reference sequence). Trimming cost V 3 bases and J 0 bases; bases outside gene matches: 6. The CDR3 covers 16 residues.

The rearrangement joins TRBV7-2 to TRBJ2-7; the match to TRBD1 covers 7 bases. The V gene's germline CDR1 is SGHTA and CDR2 FQGNSA. Unmatched junction bases numbered 2, after V lost 0 bases and J lost 0 bases. The CDR3 has 15 residues. CDR3 bases: TGTGCCAGCAGCTTAGCGGACAGGAACTCCTACGAGCAGTACTTC. As protein: CASSLADRNSYEQYF.

V gene TRBV28 combines with J gene TRBJ2-5; D ambiguous. From germline, CDR1 is MDHEN and CDR2 SYDVKM. The V and J ends lost 3 bases and 4 bases respectively, with 9 bases between them. The CDR3 is made up of 13 amino acids. DNA of the CDR3: TGTGCCAGCAGTTTTTCGAGTCGAGAGACCCAGTACTTC. Translated, it gives CASSFSSRETQYF. The whole variable domain, filled in from reference TRBV28 and TRBJ2-5, reads DVKVTQSSRYLVKRTGEKVFLECVQDMDHENMFWYRQDPGLGLRLIYFSYDVKMKEKGDIPEGYSVSREKKERFSLILESASTNQTSMYLCASSFSSRETQYFGPGTRLLVL.

This chain joins TRBV14 and TRBJ2-3; possibly TRBD2 for D (5 bases). The germline gives CDR1 SGHDN, CDR2 FVKESK. V lost 1 base and J 0 bases, leaving 11 bases between the germline ends. CDR3 length equals 16 residues. The CDR3 nucleotides read TGTGCCAGCAGCCAAGGAGGTCGCGGGAGCACAGATACGCAGTATTTT. Its protein product is CASSQGGRGSTDTQYF.

This chain links TRBV7-2 with TRBJ2-7; 7 bases align to TRBD2. The V gene's germline CDR1 is SGHTA and CDR2 FQGNSA. Unmatched junction bases numbered 10, after V lost 1 base and J lost 1 base. CDR3 size: 17 residues. CDR3 in DNA: TGTGCCAGCAGCTTAGGGCCCCCTAGCGGTGCATCCTACGAGCAGTACTTC. This translates into CASSLGPPSGASYEQYF.

Only a few counts were recorded for this clone. V usage is TRBV7-9 and J usage is TRBJ2-1; 10 bases line up with TRBD2. CDR3 length: 16 amino acids. Germline CDR1 is SEHNR and CDR2 is FQNEAQ (reference sequence). Unmatched junction bases numbered 10, after V lost 4 bases and J lost 7 bases. The CDR3 nucleotides read TGTGCCAGCAGCTCGGGGACTAGCGATGTATTAAATGAGCAGTTCTTC. Amino acids: CASSSGTSDVLNEQFF.

The J gene is TRBJ2-3, the V gene TRBV5-1, with a possible D match to TRBD2 (6 bases). This CDR3 region has 16 residues. V dropped 4 bases and J dropped 0 bases, with 15 bases sitting between them. CDR1 and CDR2 (germline): SGHRS, YFSETQ. The CDR3 protein is CASSPLGGTSTDTQYF. The CDR3 DNA reads TGCGCCAGCAGCCCCTTGGGAGGAACTAGCACAGATACGCAGTATTTT.

The chain uses TRBV6-5 and TRBJ2-1; 7 positions agree with TRBD1. This CDR3 comprises 11 residues. Per germline, CDR1 MNHEY and CDR2 SVGAGI. Losses at the gene ends were 7 bases for V and 8 bases for J; bases not matched to a gene: 2. CDR3 loop: CASIDRDEQFF. The CDR3 bases are TGTGCCAGCATCGACAGGGATGAGCAGTTCTTC.

V and J are TRBV18 and TRBJ2-1; 13 nucleotides match TRBD2. The CDR3 covers 18 residues. Per germline, CDR1 KGHSH and CDR2 LQKENI. V was clipped by 3 bases and J by 7 bases; unmatched bases: 12. The CDR3 spells CASSPGLAGRRRGNEQFF. CDR3 nucleotides: TGTGCCAGCTCACCGGGACTAGCGGGACGAAGAAGAGGGAATGAGCAGTTCTTC.

The gene calls are TRBV29-1 and TRBJ1-1; perhaps TRBD1 as D (5 bases). From germline, CDR1 is SQVTM and CDR2 ANQGSEA. The CDR3 has 13 amino acids. V lost 5 bases to trimming and J lost 0 bases, with 10 bases between them. CDR3 bases: TGCAGCGTTTGGACAAGCATGAACACTGAAGCTTTCTTT. Protein: CSVWTSMNTEAFF.

The V call is TRBV24-1, the J call TRBJ1-3, with D unresolved. This CDR3 is 14 amino acids long. Germline loops: CDR1 KGHDR, CDR2 SFDVKD. Trimming left V 7 bases short and J 0 bases short, with 9 bases between. CDR3 amino acids: CATRTGISGNTIYF. The CDR3 coding sequence is TGTGCCACCAGAACGGGGATCTCTGGAAACACCATATATTTT.

This rearrangement joins TRBV5-8 to TRBJ1-2; D unclear. Trimming removed 0 bases at V and 2 bases at J, with 8 bases between. Germline V gene lookup returns CDR1 SGHTS and CDR2 YDEGEE. The CDR3 runs 14 residues. The DNA of the CDR3 is TGTGCCAGCAGCTTGGCGGACTGGAACTATGGCTACACCTTC. Its translation: CASSLADWNYGYTF.

The chain employs TRBV28 and TRBJ1-5; 11 nucleotides align to TRBD1. Germline assignment: CDR1 MDHEN and CDR2 SYDVKM. CDR3 length: 14 amino acids. V lost 8 bases and J lost 6; bases outside the gene matches: 6. The CDR3 region is CASSGQGARQPQHF. The CDR3 bases are TGTGCCAGCTCAGGACAGGGGGCACGTCAGCCCCAGCATTTT.

The rearrangement joins TRBV10-3 to TRBJ1-5, with D possibly being TRBD1 (5 bases). The germline gives CDR1 ENHRY, CDR2 SYGVKD. V lost 3 bases and J lost 2, with 11 bases in between. There are 15 residues in the CDR3. The CDR3, as DNA: TGTGCCATCAGTGAAGGGGCGCTAGGCAATCAGCCCCAGCATTTT. As protein: CAISEGALGNQPQHF.